Shown below are 24 T cell receptor beta chains from a single sample sequenced in a study of cytomegalovirus exposure and HLA in healthy donors. Both 60 Vbeta primers and 13 Jbeta primers went into the PCR. Using immunoSEQ multiplex PCR, the repertoire was profiled, and TCRdb retains in-frame clones only, with some absent. The data show approximately 100,000 clones, with under 85% seen just once and approximately 11% held by the top ten. Source material: PBMCs. These receptors were taken from a man between 40 and 49 years old in good health and CMV-seropositive.

The J gene is TRBJ1-1, the V gene TRBV7-3; TRBD1 might be the D (6 bases). Per germline, CDR1 SGHTA and CDR2 FQGTGA. The length of the CDR3 is 15 residues. Trimming stripped 5 bases from V and 4 bases from J, with 17 bases between. As DNA, the CDR3 is TGTGCCAGCAGCCAAAACAGGGCTCTTCTCACTGAAGCTTTCTTT. It translates to CASSQNRALLTEAFF.

By sample share, this clone is medium-sized. The chain employs TRBV5-4 and TRBJ1-1; the D gene is possibly TRBD1 (5 bases). The CDR3 contains 14 residues. The V gene lost 2 bases and the J gene lost 2 bases, with 10 bases spanning the gap. Germline-derived CDR1 and CDR2 are SGHNT and YYREEE (reference sequence). The CDR3 here is CASSFRGGNTEAFF. CDR3 coding DNA: TGTGCCAGCAGCTTTAGGGGCGGCAACACTGAAGCTTTCTTT.

This clone was counted a few times. The V gene is TRBV7-2, the J gene TRBJ1-1; D is undetermined. Germline V gives CDR1 SGHTA, CDR2 FQGNSA. The CDR3 has 12 amino acids. Trimming took off 1 base at V and 6 bases at J, with 6 bases between the two ends. The CDR3 region is CASSLGGPEAFF. Written as DNA, the CDR3 is TGTGCCAGCAGCTTAGGTGGCCCTGAAGCTTTCTTT. Together with reference TRBV7-2 and TRBJ1-1, the CDR3 gives the full variable domain: GAGVSQSPSNKVTEKGKDVELRCDPISGHTALYWYRQSLGQGLEFLIYFQGNSAPDKSGLPSDRFSAERTGGSVSTLTIQRTQQEDSAVYLCASSLGGPEAFFGQGTRLTVV.

The chain employs TRBV6-1 and TRBJ1-5; the D gene is possibly TRBD1 (6 bases). Trimming removed 2 bases from V and 7 bases from J, with 12 bases in between. Germline V gene sequence: CDR1 MNHNS, CDR2 SASEGT. This CDR3 comprises 14 residues. The CDR3 here is CASSESGVGQPQHF. CDR3 DNA: TGTGCCAGCAGTGAATCAGGGGTCGGCCAGCCCCAGCATTTT.

The V gene is TRBV18, the J gene TRBJ1-2; D possibly corresponds to TRBD1 (6 bases). Germline V gene lookup returns CDR1 KGHSH and CDR2 LQKENI. V was pared by 6 bases and J by 0 bases, with 14 bases between. This CDR3 comprises 15 residues. The CDR3 spells CASSRNREPNYGYTF. DNA for the CDR3: TGTGCCAGCTCGCGAAACAGGGAGCCTAACTATGGCTACACCTTC.

The V gene is TRBV7-3, the J gene TRBJ2-1; D is uncertain. Germline V gives CDR1 SGHTA, CDR2 FQGTGA. The CDR3 has 18 residues. V lost 4 bases and J 0 bases, leaving 19 bases between the germline ends. The CDR3 here is CASSSTSDRRSSYNEQFF. CDR3 in DNA: TGTGCCAGCAGCTCAACTTCCGACCGTAGGAGCTCCTACAATGAGCAGTTCTTC.

The chain has TRBV4-1 and TRBJ2-5; maybe TRBD2 (8 bases). The CDR3 has 16 amino acids. Trimming shortened V by 0 bases and J by 5 bases, and 16 bases separated the two germline ends. Per germline, CDR1 MGHRA and CDR2 YSYEKL. The CDR3 sequence: CASSQDPAGGQETQYF. In DNA form, the CDR3 reads TGCGCCAGCAGCCAAGATCCTGCGGGGGGACAGGAGACCCAGTACTTC.

The chain recombines TRBV7-9 with TRBJ2-7; the match to TRBD2 covers 7 bases. With V trimmed by 4 bases and J by 1 base, 4 bases remained unmatched. This CDR3 is 14 amino acids long. Germline assignment: CDR1 SEHNR and CDR2 FQNEAQ (reference sequence). The CDR3 protein is CASSWGGESYEQYF. The CDR3 nucleotides are TGTGCCAGCAGCTGGGGGGGGGAATCCTACGAGCAGTACTTC.

This rearrangement joins TRBV5-6 to TRBJ2-1, with D possibly matching TRBD1 (6 bases). V was pared by 4 bases and J by 8 bases, with 19 bases between. Looked up from germline, CDR1 is SGHDT and CDR2 is YYEEEE. The CDR3 runs 15 residues. CDR3 nucleotide sequence: TGTGCCAGCAGCCACGGACAGATAAGAGTGGATGAGCAGTTCTTC. Its protein is CASSHGQIRVDEQFF.

The rearrangement links TRBV29-1 to TRBJ2-6; D is unclear. This CDR3 has 15 residues. The germline V and J ends were trimmed by 4 bases and 0 bases, with 10 bases remaining between them. The V gene's germline CDR1 is SQVTM and CDR2 ANQGSEA. The DNA for the CDR3 is TGCAGCGTTGGGGCAGCCAGCTCTGGGGCCAACGTCCTGACTTTC. Protein sequence: CSVGAASSGANVLTF. Full variable domain (missing parts from reference TRBV29-1 and TRBJ2-6): SAVISQKPSRDICQRGTSLTIQCQVDSQVTMMFWYRQQPGQSLTLIATANQGSEATYESGFVIDKFPISRPNLTFSTLTVSNMSPEDSSIYLCSVGAASSGANVLTFGAGSRLTVL.

The chain links TRBV2 to TRBJ2-3; a weak D match, TRBD2 (5 bases). Germline loops: CDR1 SNHLY, CDR2 FYNNEI. This CDR3 has 15 amino acids. The V end lost 3 bases, the J end lost 3 bases, and 13 bases lay between the germline ends. CDR3 sequence reads: CASSESLARTDTQYF. As DNA, the CDR3 is TGTGCCAGCAGTGAGAGCCTAGCCCGAACAGATACGCAGTATTTT.

In its sample, this clone was seen once. The chain is built from TRBV6-5 and TRBJ2-7, with D tentatively TRBD1 (5 bases). CDR1 and CDR2 (germline): MNHEY, SVGAGI. The CDR3 has 14 amino acids. V was clipped by 6 bases and J by 2 bases, with 14 bases between them. The DNA of the CDR3 is TGTGCCAGCAGACACAACAGGTTGGCCTACGAGCAGTACTTC. It encodes CASRHNRLAYEQYF.

The rearrangement uses TRBV15 and TRBJ2-3; 9 positions match TRBD2. The CDR3 spans 16 residues. Per germline, CDR1 LNHNV and CDR2 YYDKDF (reference sequence). After removal of 0 bases from V and 6 bases from J, the junction contained 7 bases not matched to a gene. CDR3 in amino acids: CATSRDKSAGGDTQYF. The CDR3 nucleotides read TGTGCCACCAGCAGAGATAAGTCGGCGGGGGGGGATACGCAGTATTTT.

This clone was counted a few times. The chain links TRBV7-9 to TRBJ1-2; 9 nucleotides align to TRBD1. Germline lookup yields CDR1 SEHNR and CDR2 FQNEAQ (reference sequence). The CDR3 is made up of 14 amino acids. V gave up 1 base and J gave up 8 bases; unmatched junction bases: 5. CDR3 sequence: CASSLEGQGNGYTF. CDR3 nucleotides: TGTGCCAGCAGCTTAGAAGGACAGGGGAACGGCTACACCTTC.

This rearrangement joins TRBV5-8 to TRBJ1-6, with 9 positions matching TRBD1. The CDR3 has 16 amino acids. Losses at the gene ends were 2 bases for V and 8 bases for J; bases not matched to a gene: 8. The germline V gene encodes CDR1 SGHTS and CDR2 YDEGEE. CDR3 region: CASSFWVGQGDSPLHF. The CDR3 DNA follows: TGTGCCAGCAGCTTTTGGGTGGGACAGGGAGATTCACCCCTCCACTTT. The complete variable domain, with remaining parts taken from reference TRBV5-8 and TRBJ1-6, reads EAGVTQSPTHLIKTRGQQATLRCSPISGHTSVYWYQQALGLGLQFLLWYDEGEERNRGNFPPRFSGRQFPNYSSELNVNALELEDSALYLCASSFWVGQGDSPLHFGNGTRLTVT.

The chain joins TRBV5-1 to TRBJ2-3, with 7 bases matching TRBD1. The germline V gene encodes CDR1 SGHRS and CDR2 YFSETQ. The CDR3 is 15 amino acids. With 4 bases clipped from V and 0 bases from J, the junction kept 5 bases outside the gene matches. The CDR3 is CASSRGGASTDTQYF. The CDR3 bases are TGCGCCAGCAGCCGAGGGGGCGCTAGCACAGATACGCAGTATTTT.

The chain has TRBV19 and TRBJ1-6; maybe TRBD1 (5 bases). Germline CDR1 and CDR2: LNHDA and SQIVND (reference sequence). V lost 8 bases, J lost 6 bases, and 14 bases lay in between. The CDR3 has 14 residues. For the CDR3, the DNA is TGTGCCAGTCGTCACAGGATTCCTAATTCACCCCTCCACTTT. This codes for CASRHRIPNSPLHF. Full variable domain (outside the CDR3, taken from reference TRBV19 and TRBJ1-6): DGGITQSPKYLFRKEGQNVTLSCEQNLNHDAMYWYRQDPGQGLRLIYYSQIVNDFQKGDIAEGYSVSREKKESFPLTVTSAQKNPTAFYLCASRHRIPNSPLHFGNGTRLTVT.

The chain couples TRBV7-9 to TRBJ2-2; no reliable D call. The V and J ends lost 3 bases and 1 base respectively, with 6 bases between them. CDR3 length: 14 residues. CDR1 is SEHNR, CDR2 FQNEAQ, per germline (reference sequence). CDR3 coding DNA: TGTGCCAGCAGCTTGGCAAGGAACACCGGGGAGCTGTTTTTT. This codes for CASSLARNTGELFF.

The rearrangement links TRBV6-5 to TRBJ2-7, with TRBD2 matching 13 bases. Germline trimming cut 0 bases from V and 7 bases from J; bases unmatched to any gene: 6. The length of the CDR3 is 16 residues. Germline V gene data show CDR1 as MNHEY and CDR2 as SVGAGI. CDR3 protein: CASSYSTSGGHGEQYF. CDR3 DNA: TGTGCCAGCAGTTACTCGACTAGCGGGGGGCACGGGGAGCAGTACTTC.

CDR3 DNA sequence: TGTGCCAGCAGTGAGAACGAGTTCCCGGGCTACACCTTC. Translated, it gives CASSENEFPGYTF. The rearrangement uses TRBV25-1 and TRBJ1-2; no clear D gene. Germline lookup yields CDR1 MGHDK and CDR2 SYGVNS. V shed 3 bases and J shed 8 bases, with 13 bases lying between them. The CDR3 loop spans 13 amino acids.

The rearrangement uses TRBV28 and TRBJ2-7; D may be TRBD1 (7 bases). The CDR3 has 15 amino acids. CDR1 MDHEN and CDR2 SYDVKM come from the germline V gene. V shed 6 bases and J shed 6 bases, with 21 bases lying between them. The CDR3 here is CASRPSRGAASEQYF. DNA for the CDR3: TGTGCCAGCAGACCATCCAGGGGGGCTGCCTCCGAGCAGTACTTC.

This clone appeared a single time. This sequence joins TRBV6-6 and TRBJ2-2; D unresolved. This CDR3 region has 12 residues. Germline lookup yields CDR1 MNHNY and CDR2 SVGAGI (reference sequence). The germline V and J ends were trimmed by 4 bases and 6 bases, with 6 bases remaining between them. CDR3: CASSSTSGELFF. The CDR3 bases are TGTGCCAGCAGTTCCACATCCGGGGAGCTGTTTTTT.

The chain couples TRBV6-1 to TRBJ1-2, with TRBD1 matching over 8 bases. V dropped 6 bases and J dropped 4; count of bases not matched to a gene: 7. The CDR3 sequence is 14 residues long. Per germline, CDR1 MNHNS and CDR2 SASEGT. The CDR3 loop is CASSAAGQAYGYTF. Here the CDR3 DNA reads TGTGCCAGCAGCGCTGCGGGACAGGCCTATGGCTACACCTTC.

In its sample, this clone was seen once. V and J are TRBV19 and TRBJ2-3; tentative D call: TRBD2 (5 bases). Germline assignment: CDR1 LNHDA and CDR2 SQIVND (reference sequence). The CDR3 is made up of 12 amino acids. V was pared by 2 bases and J by 6 bases, with 6 bases between. The CDR3 DNA sequence: TGTGCCAGTAGTATACCGGGGGATACGCAGTATTTT. It specifies CASSIPGDTQYF.